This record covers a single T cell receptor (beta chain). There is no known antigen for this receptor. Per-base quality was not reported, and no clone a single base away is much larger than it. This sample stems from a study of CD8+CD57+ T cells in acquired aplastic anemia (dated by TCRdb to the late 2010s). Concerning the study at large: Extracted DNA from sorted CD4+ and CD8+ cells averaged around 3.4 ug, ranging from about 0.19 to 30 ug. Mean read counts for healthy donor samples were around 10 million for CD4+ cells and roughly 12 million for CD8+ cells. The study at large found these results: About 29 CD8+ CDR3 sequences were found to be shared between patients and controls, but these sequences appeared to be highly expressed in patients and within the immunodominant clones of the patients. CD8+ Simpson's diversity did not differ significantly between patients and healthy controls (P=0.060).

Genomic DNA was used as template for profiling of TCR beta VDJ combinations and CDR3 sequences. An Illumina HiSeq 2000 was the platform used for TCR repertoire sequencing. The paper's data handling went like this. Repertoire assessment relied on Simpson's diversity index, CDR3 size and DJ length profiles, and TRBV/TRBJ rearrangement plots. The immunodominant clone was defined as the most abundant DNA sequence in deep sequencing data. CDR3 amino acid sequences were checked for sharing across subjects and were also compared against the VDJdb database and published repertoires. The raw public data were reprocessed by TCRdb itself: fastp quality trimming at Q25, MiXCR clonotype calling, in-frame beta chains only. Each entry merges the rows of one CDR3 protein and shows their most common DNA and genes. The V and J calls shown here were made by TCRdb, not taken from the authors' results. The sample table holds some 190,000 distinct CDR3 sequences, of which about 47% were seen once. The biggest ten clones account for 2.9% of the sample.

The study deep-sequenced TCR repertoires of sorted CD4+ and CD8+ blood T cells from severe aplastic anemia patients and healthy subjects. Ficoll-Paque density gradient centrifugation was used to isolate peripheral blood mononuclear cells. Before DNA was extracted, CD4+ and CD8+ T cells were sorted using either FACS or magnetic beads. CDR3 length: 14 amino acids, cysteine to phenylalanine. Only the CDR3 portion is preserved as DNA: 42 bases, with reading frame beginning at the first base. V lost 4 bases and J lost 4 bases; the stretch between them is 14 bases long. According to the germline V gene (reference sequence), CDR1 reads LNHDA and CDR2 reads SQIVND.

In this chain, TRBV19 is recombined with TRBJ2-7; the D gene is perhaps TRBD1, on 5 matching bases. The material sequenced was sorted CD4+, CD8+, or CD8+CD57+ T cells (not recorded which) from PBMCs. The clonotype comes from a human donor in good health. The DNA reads TGTGCCAGTAGTAGGGCGGACACCCTTTACGAGCAGTACTTC. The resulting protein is CASSRADTLYEQYF.